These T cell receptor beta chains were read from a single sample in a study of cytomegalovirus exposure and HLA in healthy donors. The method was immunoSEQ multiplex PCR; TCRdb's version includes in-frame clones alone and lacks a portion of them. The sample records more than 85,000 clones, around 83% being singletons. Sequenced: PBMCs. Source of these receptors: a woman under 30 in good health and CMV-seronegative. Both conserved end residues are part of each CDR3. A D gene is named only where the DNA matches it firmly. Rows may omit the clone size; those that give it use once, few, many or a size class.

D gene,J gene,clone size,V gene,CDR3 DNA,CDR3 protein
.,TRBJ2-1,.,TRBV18,TGTGCCAGCTCATCGTGGGGCGGGGAGACATACAATGAGCAGTTCTTC,CASSSWGGETYNEQFF
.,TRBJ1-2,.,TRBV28,TGTGCCAGCGGTCCAGGGGATCGGTATGGCTACACCTTC,CASGPGDRYGYTF
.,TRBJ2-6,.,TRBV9,TGTGCCAGCAGCGTAGCTCCCCCAGGCTCCTCTGGGGCCAACGTCCTGACTTTC,CASSVAPPGSSGANVLTF
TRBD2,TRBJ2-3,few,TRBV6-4,TGTGCCAGCAGTGAGGGACTAGCGGGGGGCACAGATACGCAGTATTTT,CASSEGLAGGTDTQYF
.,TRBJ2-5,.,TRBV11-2,TGTGCCAGCAGCGCAGGACAGAAGTTATACCAAGAGACCCAGTACTTC,CASSAGQKLYQETQYF
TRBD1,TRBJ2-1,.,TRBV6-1,TGTGCCAGCACCCGAAGGACAGGACGCGGTGAGCAGTTCTTC,CASTRRTGRGEQFF
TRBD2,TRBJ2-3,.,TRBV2,TGTGCCAGCAGTAGCGGGAGGTACACAGATACGCAGTATTTT,CASSSGRYTDTQYF
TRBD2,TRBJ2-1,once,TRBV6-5,TGTGCCACCAAGCCCGGGACTAGCGGGGGTCCTGAGCAGTTCTTC,CATKPGTSGGPEQFF
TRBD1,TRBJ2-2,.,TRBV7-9,TGTGCCAGCAGCCCTACGACAGGGGCGAACACCGGGGAGCTGTTTTTT,CASSPTTGANTGELFF
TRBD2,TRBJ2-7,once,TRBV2,TGTGCCAGCAGTGATTCCGGGGTAGCGGGGGGGATCTCCTACGAGCAGTACTTC,CASSDSGVAGGISYEQYF
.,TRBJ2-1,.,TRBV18,TGTGCCAGCTCACCACCGGGACTTCCAACCTACAATGAGCAGTTCTTC,CASSPPGLPTYNEQFF
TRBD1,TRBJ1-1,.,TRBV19,TGTGCCAGCCGGGACAGGGGGCAGAACACTGAAGCTTTCTTT,CASRDRGQNTEAFF
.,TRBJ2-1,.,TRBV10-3,TGTGCCATCAGTGAAGGGGGCTCCTACAATGAGCAGTTCTTC,CAISEGGSYNEQFF
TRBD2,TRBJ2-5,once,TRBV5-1,TGCGCCAGCAGCTTGGTATCGGGACTAGCGGGGCAAGAGACCCAGTACTTC,CASSLVSGLAGQETQYF
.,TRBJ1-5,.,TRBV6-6,TGTGCCAGCAGTTATAGTAGCAATCAGCCCCAGCATTTT,CASSYSSNQPQHF
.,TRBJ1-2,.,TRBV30,TGTGCCTGGAGCGTACATCACAGGGTTGGCTACACCTTC,CAWSVHHRVGYTF
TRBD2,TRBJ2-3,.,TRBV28,TGTGCCAGCAGTTCACTAGCGGGAGGGTCGATAGATACGCAGTATTTT,CASSSLAGGSIDTQYF
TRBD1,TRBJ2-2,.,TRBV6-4,TGTGCCAGCAGTGACTTCCCCACCCGACAGGGGGCAGGGACCGGGGAGCTGTTTTTT,CASSDFPTRQGAGTGELFF
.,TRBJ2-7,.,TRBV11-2,TGTGCCAGCAGCTCCGACACTCCGTCTGACCCTACCCTTTGG,CASSSDTPSDPTLW
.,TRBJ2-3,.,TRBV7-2,TGTGCCAGCAGCCCGGTAGCGAGCGGGACAGATACGCAGTATTTT,CASSPVASGTDTQYF
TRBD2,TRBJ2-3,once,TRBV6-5,TGTGCCAGCAGTGGTAGCGGGGAGACAGATACGCAGTATTTT,CASSGSGETDTQYF
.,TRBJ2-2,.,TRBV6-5,TGTGCCAGCAGTTACTCGTTGCGGGACACCGGGGAGCTGTTTTTT,CASSYSLRDTGELFF
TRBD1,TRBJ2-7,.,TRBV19,TGTGCCAGTAGTGAAATCGGGACAGGGAACTACGAGCAGTACTTC,CASSEIGTGNYEQYF
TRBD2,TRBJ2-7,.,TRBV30,TGTGCCTGGAGTGTTGCTAGCGGGAGCTCCTACGAGCAGTACTTC,CAWSVASGSSYEQYF
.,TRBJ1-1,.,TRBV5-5,TGTGCCAGCACCCGGGGGGAGGAAGCTTTCTTT,CASTRGEEAFF
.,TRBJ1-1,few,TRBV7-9,TGTTCCAGCAGCCGGGAGGTCCGGGGCACTGAAGCTTTCTTT,CSSSREVRGTEAFF
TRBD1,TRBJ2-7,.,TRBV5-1,TGCGCCAGCAGACAGGGGGCGAACGAGCAGTACTTC,CASRQGANEQYF
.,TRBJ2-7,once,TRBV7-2,TGTGCCAGCAGCTTAGTCGCAGTTACCTACGAGCAGTACTTC,CASSLVAVTYEQYF
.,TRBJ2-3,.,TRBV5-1,TGCGCCAGCAGGCCCCTCCTAGTATCCGATACGCAGTATTTT,CASRPLLVSDTQYF
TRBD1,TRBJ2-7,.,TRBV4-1,TGCGCCAGCAGCCAAGGGAGGAGGGGACAGGGGGGGTACGAGCAGTACTTC,CASSQGRRGQGGYEQYF
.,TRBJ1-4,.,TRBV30,TGTGCCTGGAGTGTACGTAGAATTAATGAAAAACTGTTTTTT,CAWSVRRINEKLFF
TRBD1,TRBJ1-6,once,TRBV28,TGTGCCAGCAGTTCAACCTACAGGGGATCACCCCTCCACTTT,CASSSTYRGSPLHF
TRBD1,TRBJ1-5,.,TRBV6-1,TGTGCCAGCAGCGGACAGGGGTTGGGCAATCAGCCCCAGCATTTT,CASSGQGLGNQPQHF
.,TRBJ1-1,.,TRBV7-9,TGTTCCAGCAGCTCGAGGGAGCATGAAGCTTTCTTT,CSSSSREHEAFF
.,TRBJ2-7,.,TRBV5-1,TGCGCCAGCAGCTTGGGTACATCCCCCGAGCAGTACTTC,CASSLGTSPEQYF
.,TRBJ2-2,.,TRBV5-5,TGTGCCAGCAGCTTGGTGATACTCGAGACAAGGGAGCTGTTTTTT,CASSLVILETRELFF
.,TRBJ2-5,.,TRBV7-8,TGTGCCAGCAGCCCACTTACGGGGGAAGAGACCCAGTACTTC,CASSPLTGEETQYF
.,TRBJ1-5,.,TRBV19,TGTGCCAGTAGCCCAACAGCGGAATACTTGACCCAGCATTTT,CASSPTAEYLTQHF
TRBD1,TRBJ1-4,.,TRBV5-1,TGCGCCAGCAGCTCTGGACAGGGGGTAACTAATGAAAAACTGTTTTTT,CASSSGQGVTNEKLFF
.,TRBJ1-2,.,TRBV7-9,TGTGCCAGCAGCTTCACAGGACAGCAAAGTAACTATGGCTACACCTTC,CASSFTGQQSNYGYTF
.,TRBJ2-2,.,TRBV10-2,TGCGCCAGCAAGACAGCGAACACCGGGGAGCTGTTTTTT,CASKTANTGELFF
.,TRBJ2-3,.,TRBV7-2,TGTGCCAGCAAGAGGGACACCTCGGGGGATACGCAGTATTTT,CASKRDTSGDTQYF
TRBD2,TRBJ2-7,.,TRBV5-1,TGCGCCAGCAGCCACGGACTAGATAACTACGAGCAGTACTTC,CASSHGLDNYEQYF
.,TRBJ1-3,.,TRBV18,TGTGCCAGCTCACCAGGCACACGTTCCTTCTCTGGAAACACCATATATTTT,CASSPGTRSFSGNTIYF